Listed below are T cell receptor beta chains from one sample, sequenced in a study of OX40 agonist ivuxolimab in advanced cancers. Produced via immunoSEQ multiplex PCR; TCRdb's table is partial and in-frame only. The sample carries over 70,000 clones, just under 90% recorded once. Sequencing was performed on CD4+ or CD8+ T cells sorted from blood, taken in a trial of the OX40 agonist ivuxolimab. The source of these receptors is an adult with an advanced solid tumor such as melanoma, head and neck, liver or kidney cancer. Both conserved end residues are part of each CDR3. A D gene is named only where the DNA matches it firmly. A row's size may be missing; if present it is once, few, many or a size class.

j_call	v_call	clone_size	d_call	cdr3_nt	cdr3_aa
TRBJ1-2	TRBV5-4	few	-	TGTGCCAGCACGCCATACCGGGGCAGGGAGCCCTATGGCTACACCTTC	CASTPYRGREPYGYTF
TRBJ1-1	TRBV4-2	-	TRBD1	TGTGCCAGCAGCCAAGAAATAGGGACAGGGGGTAACACTGAAGCTTTCTTT	CASSQEIGTGGNTEAFF
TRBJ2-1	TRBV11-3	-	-	TGTGCCAGCAGCCTAGGTCGGGCTAGGTCCGTTAGGGACAATGAGCAGTTCTTC	CASSLGRARSVRDNEQFF
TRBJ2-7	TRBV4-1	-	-	TGCGCCAGCAGCCAAGGACTAGGCTACGAGCAGTACTTC	CASSQGLGYEQYF
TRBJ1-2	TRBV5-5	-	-	TGTGCCAGCAGCTCCCAGTCTAACTATGGCTACACCTTC	CASSSQSNYGYTF
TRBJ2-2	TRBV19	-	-	TGTGCCAGTACTAGGGGAGGGGAGCTGTTTTTT	CASTRGGELFF
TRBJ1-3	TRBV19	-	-	TGTGCCAGTAGTAGGGACCGTCTACGAAACACCATATATTTT	CASSRDRLRNTIYF
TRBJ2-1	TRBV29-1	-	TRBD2	TGCAGCGTTGAAGATAGGTCTGGCGGGAGAAACAATGAGCAGTTCTTC	CSVEDRSGGRNNEQFF
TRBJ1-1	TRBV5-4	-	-	TGTGCCAGCAGCTTGAGGTCAGGCTTGAGGACTGAAGCTTTCTTT	CASSLRSGLRTEAFF
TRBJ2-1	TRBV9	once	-	TGTGCCAGCAGCGTAGCTAGGACGCCCTACAATGAGCAGTTCTTC	CASSVARTPYNEQFF
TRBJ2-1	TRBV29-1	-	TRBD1	TGCAGCGTTGGTGACCTACGGACAGGGAACAATGAGCAGTTCTTC	CSVGDLRTGNNEQFF
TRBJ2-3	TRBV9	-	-	TGTGCCAGCAGCGTAAGGGTTTCGGATACGCAGTATTTT	CASSVRVSDTQYF
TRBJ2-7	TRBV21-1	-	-	TGTGCCAGCAGCTATTGTAGCGGGAGGCGTTACGAGCAGTACTTC	CASSYCSGRRYEQYF
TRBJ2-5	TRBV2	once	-	TGTGCCACCAACAGACAGGTCGAAGAGACCCAGTACTTC	CATNRQVEETQYF
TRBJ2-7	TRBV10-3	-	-	TGTGCCATCAGTGAGTCGGGGCCCGAGCAGTACTTC	CAISESGPEQYF
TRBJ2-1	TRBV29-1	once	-	TGCAGCGTTGAAGCAGGGGCCTACAATGAGCAGTTCTTC	CSVEAGAYNEQFF
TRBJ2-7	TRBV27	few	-	TGTGCCAGCAGTGACAGTTCCTACGAGCAGTACTTC	CASSDSSYEQYF
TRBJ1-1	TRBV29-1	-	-	TGCAGCGTTGAAAGGGGCGACGGGCCTGAAGCTTTCTTT	CSVERGDGPEAFF
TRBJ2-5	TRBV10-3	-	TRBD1	TGTGCCATCAGCCCAACAGGGGGCCAAGAGACCCAGTACTTC	CAISPTGGQETQYF
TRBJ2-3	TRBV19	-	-	TGTGCCAGTAGTACGGGGGATACGCAGTATTTT	CASSTGDTQYF
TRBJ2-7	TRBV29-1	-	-	TGCAGCGTTGAAGAAGACAGCTCCTACGAGCAGTACTTC	CSVEEDSSYEQYF
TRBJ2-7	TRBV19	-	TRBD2	TGTGCCAGTAGTGTTAGCGGGAGGTGGGAGCAGTACTTC	CASSVSGRWEQYF
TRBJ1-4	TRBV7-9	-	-	TGTGCCAGCAGCCAAGGGGGTAGGGCTAATGAAAAACTGTTTTTT	CASSQGGRANEKLFF
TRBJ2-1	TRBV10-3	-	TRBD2	TGTGCCATCAGTGACGGGCGGGAGGGCCAAGGTGAGCAGTTCTTC	CAISDGREGQGEQFF
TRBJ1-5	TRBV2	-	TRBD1	TGTGCCAGCACCCGGGACAGTAGCAATCAGCCCCAGCATTTT	CASTRDSSNQPQHF
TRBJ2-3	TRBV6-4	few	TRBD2	TGTGCCAGCAGTGACGGACTAGCGGGAGCAGATACGCAGTATTTT	CASSDGLAGADTQYF
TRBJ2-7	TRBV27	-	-	TGTGCCAGCAGGACCGGGACTCATCCAACACACGAGCAGTACTTC	CASRTGTHPTHEQYF
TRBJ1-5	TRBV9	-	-	TGTGCCAGCAGCGTCGAAGGGGATCAGCCCCAGCATTTT	CASSVEGDQPQHF
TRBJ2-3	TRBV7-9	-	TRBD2	TGTGCCAGCAATGGTAGAACGGGAGGGCCGACAGATACGCAGTATTTT	CASNGRTGGPTDTQYF
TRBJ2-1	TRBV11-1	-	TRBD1	TGTGCCAGCAGCGCTAACAGGGGGCTGGACAATGAGCAGTTCTTC	CASSANRGLDNEQFF
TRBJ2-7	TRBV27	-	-	TGTGCCAGCAGTTCTCAGGGTGGGTACTACGAGCAGTACTTC	CASSSQGGYYEQYF
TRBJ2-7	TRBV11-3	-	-	TGTGCCAGCAGCCCAGAGTTTAACTACGAGCAGTACTTC	CASSPEFNYEQYF
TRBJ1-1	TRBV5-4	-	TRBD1	TGTGCCAGCAGCTCCAGACAGGGAGACACTGAAGCTTTCTTT	CASSSRQGDTEAFF
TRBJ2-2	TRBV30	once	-	TGTGCCTGGAGTATCGGCAGCTCGAACACCGGGGAGCTGTTTTTT	CAWSIGSSNTGELFF
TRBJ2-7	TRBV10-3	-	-	TGTGCCAGCAGCTCGGACCGCCTCAACTACGAGCAGTACTTC	CASSSDRLNYEQYF
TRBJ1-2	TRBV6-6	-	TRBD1	TGTGCCAGCAGTTACACACCGGACAGGGAACATGGCTACACCTTC	CASSYTPDREHGYTF
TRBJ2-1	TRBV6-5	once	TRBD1	TGTGCCAGCAGTTACGGGACAGGGGCTAACAATGAGCAGTTCTTC	CASSYGTGANNEQFF
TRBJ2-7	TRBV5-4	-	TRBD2	TGTGCCAGCAGCTCGGGGGGACTATTCAACTACGAGCAGTACTTC	CASSSGGLFNYEQYF
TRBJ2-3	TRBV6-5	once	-	TGTGCCAGCAGTTACGGGCCAGATACGCAGTATTTT	CASSYGPDTQYF
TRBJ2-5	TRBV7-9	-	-	TGTGCCAGCAGCTTTTCCCTGGGCAGCCAAGAGACCCAGTACTTC	CASSFSLGSQETQYF
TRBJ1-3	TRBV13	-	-	TGTGCCAGCAGCTTGGGTTTCTCTGGAAACACCATATATTTT	CASSLGFSGNTIYF
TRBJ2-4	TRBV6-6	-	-	TGTGCCAGCAGTTACTTGGCCGACCTAGCCAAAAACATTCAGTACTTC	CASSYLADLAKNIQYF
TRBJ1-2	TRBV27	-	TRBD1	TGTGCCAGCAGTCCAAGGGGGACAGTTTATGGCTACACCTTC	CASSPRGTVYGYTF
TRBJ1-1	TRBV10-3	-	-	TGTGCCATCAGTGAATTGGAATTGAACACTGAAGCTTTCTTT	CAISELELNTEAFF
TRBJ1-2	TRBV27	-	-	TGTGCCAGCAGTCAATCAGAGAGCTATGGCTACACCTTC	CASSQSESYGYTF
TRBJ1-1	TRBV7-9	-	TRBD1	TGTGCCAGCAGCGAACTCCAGGGGGAGAACACTGAAGCTTTCTTT	CASSELQGENTEAFF
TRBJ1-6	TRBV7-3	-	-	TGTGCCAGCAGCTTAAATCCAGGGCAAAATTCACCCCTCCACTTT	CASSLNPGQNSPLHF
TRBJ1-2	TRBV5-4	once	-	TGTGCCAGCAGCTTGGGGGCTTCTAACTATGGCTACACCTTC	CASSLGASNYGYTF
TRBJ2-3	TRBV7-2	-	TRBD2	TGTGCCAGCAGTTGGACTAGCGACCGCAGCACAGATACGCAGTATTTT	CASSWTSDRSTDTQYF
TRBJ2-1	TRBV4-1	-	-	TGCGCCAGCAGCCAAGCTGCCATGGATGAGCAGTTCTTC	CASSQAAMDEQFF